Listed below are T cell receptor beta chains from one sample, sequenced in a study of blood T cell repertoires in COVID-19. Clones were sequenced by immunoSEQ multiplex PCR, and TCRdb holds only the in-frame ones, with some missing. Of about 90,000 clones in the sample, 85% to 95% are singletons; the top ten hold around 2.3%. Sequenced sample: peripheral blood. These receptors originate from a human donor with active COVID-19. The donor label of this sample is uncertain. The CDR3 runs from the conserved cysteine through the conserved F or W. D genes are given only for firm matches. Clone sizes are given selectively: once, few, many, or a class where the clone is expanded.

CDR3 DNA: TGTGCCAGCAGCCGAGGGTTGAGCAGCGAAGAGACCCAGTACTTC; CDR3 protein: CASSRGLSSEETQYF; V gene: TRBV9; clone size: NA; D gene: NA; J gene: TRBJ2-5
CDR3 DNA: TGTGCCACCAGCCGCCGGGACAGGGGGCTTGTTTATAGCAATCAGCCCCAGCATTTT; CDR3 protein: CATSRRDRGLVYSNQPQHF; V gene: TRBV15; clone size: NA; D gene: TRBD1; J gene: TRBJ1-5
CDR3 DNA: TGCGCCAGCAGCTTGTCGGGGACAGTTAACACTGAAGCTTTCTTT; CDR3 protein: CASSLSGTVNTEAFF; V gene: TRBV5-1; clone size: NA; D gene: TRBD1; J gene: TRBJ1-1
CDR3 DNA: TGTGCCAGCGCCGAGGCACAGGGAGACTCCGAGCAGTACTTC; CDR3 protein: CASAEAQGDSEQYF; V gene: TRBV28; clone size: once; D gene: NA; J gene: TRBJ2-7
CDR3 DNA: TGTGCCAGCAGTTTATTTACAGGGGGCGGCGAAAAACTGTTTTTT; CDR3 protein: CASSLFTGGGEKLFF; V gene: TRBV27; clone size: NA; D gene: TRBD1; J gene: TRBJ1-4
CDR3 DNA: TGTGCCAGTAGTCCCTTACTTGGGCGCTCTGGAAACACCATATATTTT; CDR3 protein: CASSPLLGRSGNTIYF; V gene: TRBV19; clone size: NA; D gene: NA; J gene: TRBJ1-3
CDR3 DNA: TGTGCCAGCAGCCAAGAGCCAGTCACCGGGGAGCTGTTTTTT; CDR3 protein: CASSQEPVTGELFF; V gene: TRBV3-1/TRBV3-2; clone size: NA; D gene: NA; J gene: TRBJ2-2
CDR3 DNA: TGTGCCAGCAGCGTAGAGGAGATGGCGTCCGGGGAGCTGTTTTTT; CDR3 protein: CASSVEEMASGELFF; V gene: TRBV9; clone size: few; D gene: NA; J gene: TRBJ2-2
CDR3 DNA: TGTGCCAGCAGTTTATACGGGACAGGGGGCAATCAGCCCCAGCATTTT; CDR3 protein: CASSLYGTGGNQPQHF; V gene: TRBV28; clone size: NA; D gene: TRBD1; J gene: TRBJ1-5
CDR3 DNA: TGCGCCAGCCGACAGGGTTCCTACGAGCAGTACTTC; CDR3 protein: CASRQGSYEQYF; V gene: TRBV5-1; clone size: NA; D gene: TRBD1; J gene: TRBJ2-7
CDR3 DNA: TGTGCCAGCAGCTTCGGTACAGGGTTGGGCTATGGCTACACCTTC; CDR3 protein: CASSFGTGLGYGYTF; V gene: TRBV5-4; clone size: once; D gene: NA; J gene: TRBJ1-2
CDR3 DNA: TGTGCCAGTAGCATAAACAAAAGAACAGGTTATGGCTACACCTTC; CDR3 protein: CASSINKRTGYGYTF; V gene: TRBV19; clone size: NA; D gene: NA; J gene: TRBJ1-2
CDR3 DNA: TGTGCCAGCAGCTTCGAGCACAGGGGTCGCGGAAACACCATATATTTT; CDR3 protein: CASSFEHRGRGNTIYF; V gene: TRBV5-5; clone size: NA; D gene: TRBD1; J gene: TRBJ1-3
CDR3 DNA: TGTGCCAGCATGGGCGGGGGGAGCCAAGAGACCCAGTACTTC; CDR3 protein: CASMGGGSQETQYF; V gene: TRBV2; clone size: once; D gene: TRBD2; J gene: TRBJ2-5
CDR3 DNA: TGTGCCAGCAGCCCAACGGACAGCCAAGAGACCCAGTACTTC; CDR3 protein: CASSPTDSQETQYF; V gene: TRBV9; clone size: NA; D gene: NA; J gene: TRBJ2-5
CDR3 DNA: TGTGCCAGCAGCGGTCGAGGGCGGGAGACCCAGTACTTC; CDR3 protein: CASSGRGRETQYF; V gene: TRBV13; clone size: NA; D gene: NA; J gene: TRBJ2-5
CDR3 DNA: TGTGCCAGCAGCTTATCTACAGAATTGCACGGGCAGTACTTC; CDR3 protein: CASSLSTELHGQYF; V gene: TRBV7-9; clone size: once; D gene: NA; J gene: TRBJ2-7
CDR3 DNA: TGTGCCAGCAGTACCGGGACACATCGTTACGAGCAGTACTTC; CDR3 protein: CASSTGTHRYEQYF; V gene: TRBV7-2; clone size: NA; D gene: NA; J gene: TRBJ2-7
CDR3 DNA: TGTGCCAGCAGCCTCCGGACAGGTTATAACACTGAAGCTTTCTTT; CDR3 protein: CASSLRTGYNTEAFF; V gene: TRBV14; clone size: NA; D gene: TRBD1; J gene: TRBJ1-1